A single sample is the source of the 8 T cell receptor beta chains below, sequenced in a study of cytomegalovirus exposure and HLA in healthy donors. Researchers ran the PCR with 60 Vbeta and 13 Jbeta primers. The repertoire was sequenced with immunoSEQ multiplex PCR; TCRdb's copy has only in-frame clones and lacks some. The data contain roughly 82,000 clones, 72% of them singletons. Source material: PBMCs. All receptors derive from a woman between 35 and 50 years old in good health and CMV-seropositive.

This clone was observed a handful of times. The chain combines TRBV28 with TRBJ1-4, with D perhaps TRBD1 (5 bases). The CDR3 has 14 residues. V dropped 2 bases and J dropped 7 bases, with 11 bases sitting between them. Germline-derived CDR1 and CDR2 are MDHEN and SYDVKM. The CDR3 protein is CASSLQGSGEKLFF. CDR3 bases: TGTGCCAGCAGTTTACAGGGTTCGGGTGAAAAACTGTTTTTT. The complete variable domain, with remaining parts taken from reference TRBV28 and TRBJ1-4, reads DVKVTQSSRYLVKRTGEKVFLECVQDMDHENMFWYRQDPGLGLRLIYFSYDVKMKEKGDIPEGYSVSREKKERFSLILESASTNQTSMYLCASSLQGSGEKLFFGSGTQLSVL.

The J gene is TRBJ1-1, the V gene TRBV11-2; D unresolved. This CDR3 has 13 residues. Germline lookup yields CDR1 SGHAT and CDR2 FQNNGV. Between the trimmed V and J ends, which lost 1 base and 0 bases, there was a span of 3 bases. CDR3 amino acids: CASSLVMNTEAFF. The CDR3 DNA reads as TGTGCCAGCAGCTTAGTAATGAACACTGAAGCTTTCTTT.

The chain has TRBV28 and TRBJ1-4, with D tentatively TRBD1 (5 bases). Per germline, CDR1 MDHEN and CDR2 SYDVKM. The CDR3 has 14 residues. The V end lost 5 bases, the J end lost 3 bases, and 10 bases lay between the germline ends. CDR3 sequence reads: CASSAGTANEKLFF. CDR3 DNA: TGTGCCAGCAGTGCCGGGACTGCTAATGAAAAACTGTTTTTT. Complete variable domain (other parts from reference TRBV28 and TRBJ1-4): DVKVTQSSRYLVKRTGEKVFLECVQDMDHENMFWYRQDPGLGLRLIYFSYDVKMKEKGDIPEGYSVSREKKERFSLILESASTNQTSMYLCASSAGTANEKLFFGSGTQLSVL.

V and J are TRBV9 and TRBJ2-1; 9 positions match TRBD1. V lost 1 base and J lost 2; bases outside the gene matches: 4. This CDR3 has 16 residues. CDR1 and CDR2 (germline): SGDLS, YYNGEE. The CDR3 DNA follows: TGTGCCAGCAGCGTAACAGGACAGGGGACCTACAATGAGCAGTTCTTC. Protein: CASSVTGQGTYNEQFF. Variable domain in full (rest from reference TRBV9 and TRBJ2-1): DSGVTQTPKHLITATGQRVTLRCSPRSGDLSVYWYQQSLDQGLQFLIQYYNGEERAKGNILERFSAQQFPDLHSELNLSSLELGDSALYFCASSVTGQGTYNEQFFGPGTRLTVL.

The chain combines TRBV5-8 with TRBJ2-3, with D unresolved. With 0 bases removed from V and 2 bases from J, the gap between germline ends came to 7 bases. CDR1 and CDR2 (germline): SGHTS, YDEGEE. CDR3 length equals 14 residues. CDR3 nucleotides: TGTGCCAGCAGCTTGGTCCTAACCACAGATACGCAGTATTTT. It translates to CASSLVLTTDTQYF. The whole variable domain, filled in from reference TRBV5-8 and TRBJ2-3, reads EAGVTQSPTHLIKTRGQQATLRCSPISGHTSVYWYQQALGLGLQFLLWYDEGEERNRGNFPPRFSGRQFPNYSSELNVNALELEDSALYLCASSLVLTTDTQYFGPGTRLTVL.

Comments on this clone: One junction end disagrees with the germline gene, perhaps due to a read error. Other nucleotide sequences from this sample produce the same CDR3. The V gene is TRBV30, the J gene TRBJ1-5; a weak D match, TRBD1 (5 bases). This CDR3 comprises 13 residues. The germline gives CDR1 GTSNPN, CDR2 SVGIG (reference sequence). The CDR3 DNA reads as TGTGCCTGGAGTACGCAGGGCAACCAGCCCCAGCATTTT. It is translated as CAWSTQGNQPQHF.

The rearrangement joins TRBV10-3 to TRBJ1-1, with D maybe TRBD1 (6 bases). Germline lookup yields CDR1 ENHRY and CDR2 SYGVKD. V was trimmed by 6 bases and J by 7 bases, leaving 21 bases between them. The CDR3 is made up of 15 amino acids. CDR3 loop: CAISITKGGVGEAFF. CDR3 coding DNA: TGTGCCATCAGCATTACGAAGGGGGGGGTGGGTGAAGCTTTCTTT.

This chain joins TRBV4-3 and TRBJ1-1; the match to TRBD1 covers 8 bases. CDR3 length equals 13 residues. The J segment lost 7 bases and the V segment lost 3 bases, leaving 4 bases of the junction unmatched. The germline gives CDR1 LGHNA, CDR2 YSLEER. CDR3 sequence (DNA): TGCGCCAGCAGCCAGGGGACAGGACTTGAAGCTTTCTTT. This translates into CASSQGTGLEAFF.